This passage covers 21 T cell receptor beta chains from one sample sequenced in a study. Treg sorting used a CD4+CD25+CD127-/low gate. In TCRdb, the 5' RACE reads were re-called with MiXCR into one record per CDR3 protein. Seen here are about 8,900 distinct CDR3 sequences, under 70% observed once, and the top ten hold approximately 6.8%. Sequenced material: Tregs sorted from a lymph node. The receptors were sampled from a female donor with breast cancer.

V is TRBV20-1 and J is TRBJ2-1, with D unresolved. Germline V CDR1 and CDR2: DFQATT, SNEGSKA (reference sequence). The CDR3 runs to 12 residues. Trimming removed 6 bases at V and 7 bases at J, with 13 bases between. The CDR3 DNA follows: TGCAGTGCCAACGGCCCGTGGAATGAGCAGTTCTTC. It yields the protein CSANGPWNEQFF.

This rearrangement joins TRBV6-1 to TRBJ2-7; TRBD1 matches 8 bases. From germline, CDR1 is MNHNS and CDR2 SASEGT. J was trimmed by 5 bases and V by 5 bases; bases with no gene match: 8. CDR3 size: 14 residues. CDR3 loop: CASSYRDRFHEQYV. As DNA, the CDR3 is TGTGCCAGCAGTTACCGGGACAGGTTCCACGAGCAGTACGTC.

The chain combines TRBV20-1 with TRBJ2-6, with D uncertain. The CDR3 is made up of 14 amino acids. Deletions cut 5 bases from V and 4 bases from J, with 12 bases between. The germline CDR1 and CDR2 sequences are DFQATT and SNEGSKA (reference sequence). The CDR3 DNA sequence: TGCAGTGCTTTGTGGCTGACCGGGGCCAACGTCCTGACTTTC. This translates into CSALWLTGANVLTF.

The CDR3, as DNA: TGCGCCAGCAGTCCCAGAGGACTAGCGGGAGGAGGGCCCAATGAGCAGTTCTTC. Translation: CASSPRGLAGGGPNEQFF. V is TRBV10-1 and J is TRBJ2-1, with 14 bases lining up with TRBD2. V was pared by 5 bases and J by 6 bases, with 12 bases of the junction left unmatched. There are 18 residues in the CDR3. Per the germline V gene, CDR1 is WNHNN and CDR2 is SYGVQD (reference sequence).

This clonotype was counted a few times. The chain couples TRBV7-9 to TRBJ2-5, with D unclear. The CDR3 sequence is 11 residues long. Germline V gives CDR1 SEHNR, CDR2 FQNEAQ (reference sequence). The V end was cut by 3 bases, the J end by 5 bases, with 4 bases between. CDR3 DNA sequence: TGTGCCAGCAGCTTCTACGAGACCCAGTACTTC. Encoded protein: CASSFYETQYF.

This clonotype was found once. The chain has TRBV2 and TRBJ2-2; 11 bases match TRBD2. The V gene's germline CDR1 is SNHLY and CDR2 FYNNEI. V shed 6 bases, J shed 2 bases, and the junction held 2 bases outside the gene matches. CDR3 size: 15 residues. CDR3 region: CASRGLAVNTGELFF. In DNA, the CDR3 is TGTGCCAGCAGGGGACTAGCGGTAAACACCGGGGAGCTGTTTTTT.

This chain connects TRBV11-2 to TRBJ2-2; maybe TRBD1 (5 bases). The CDR3 has 15 amino acids. The germline V gene has CDR1 SGHAT and CDR2 FQNNGV. V lost 1 base, J lost 4 bases, and 10 bases lay in between. The CDR3 DNA is TGTGCCAGCAGCTTAGGGACACCCTCCACCGGGGAGCTGTTTTTT. As protein: CASSLGTPSTGELFF. The full variable domain, in which reference TRBV11-2 and TRBJ2-2 provide the parts outside the CDR3, is EAGVAQSPRYKIIEKRQSVAFWCNPISGHATLYWYQQILGQGPKLLIQFQNNGVVDDSQLPKDRFSAERLKGVDSTLKIQPAKLEDSAVYLCASSLGTPSTGELFFGEGSRLTVL.

This clonotype was seen only a few times. The V and J genes are TRBV6-5 and TRBJ1-2; 7 bases match TRBD1. Trimming removed 6 bases from V and 5 bases from J; junction bases left unmatched: 12. The CDR3 is 15 residues long. CDR1 MNHEY and CDR2 SVGAGI come from the germline V gene. The CDR3 sequence is CASSLTEGAPYGYTF. The CDR3 bases are TGTGCCAGCAGCCTCACGGAGGGGGCCCCTTATGGCTACACCTTC.

This chain uses TRBV25-1 with TRBJ2-1; no definite D call. This CDR3 has 12 amino acids. The germline V and J ends were trimmed by 0 bases and 4 bases, with 1 base remaining between them. CDR1 and CDR2 from the germline V gene are MGHDK and SYGVNS. The DNA of the CDR3 is TGTGCCAGCAGTGAATATTACAATGAGCAGTTCTTC. It encodes CASSEYYNEQFF. The complete variable domain, with remaining parts taken from reference TRBV25-1 and TRBJ2-1, reads EADIYQTPRYLVIGTGKKITLECSQTMGHDKMYWYQQDPGMELHLIHYSYGVNSTEKGDLSSESTVSRIRTEHFPLTLESARPSHTSQYLCASSEYYNEQFFGPGTRLTVL.

The chain uses TRBV6-1 and TRBJ1-5, with a possible D match to TRBD1 (5 bases). The germline gives CDR1 MNHNS, CDR2 SASEGT. V was cut by 4 bases and J by 2 bases, with 30 bases left in between. The CDR3 runs to 21 residues. Here the CDR3 reads CASSVINVAAGSWGGNQPQHF. The CDR3 DNA is TGTGCCAGCAGTGTAATTAACGTTGCGGCAGGGTCCTGGGGGGGCAATCAGCCCCAGCATTTT.

This clonotype was found a few times. V is TRBV12-3 or TRBV12-4 and J is TRBJ1-2; tentative D call: TRBD1 (5 bases). The V and J ends lost 5 bases and 10 bases respectively, with 17 bases between them. The CDR3 extends over 13 amino acids. The CDR3 nucleotides read TGTGCCAGCAGTCCCGGGTCCCTAGGGGTCTACACCTTC. Protein: CASSPGSLGVYTF.

The genes are TRBV5-6 and TRBJ2-4; D is unresolved. V was pared by 2 bases and J by 0 bases, with 3 bases between. The length of the CDR3 is 13 residues. Germline assignment: CDR1 SGHDT and CDR2 YYEEEE. This CDR3 reads CASSFLAKNIQYF. The CDR3 region has the DNA TGTGCCAGCAGCTTTTTAGCCAAAAACATTCAGTACTTC.

This chain links TRBV6-1 with TRBJ2-5; TRBD1 is a possible D gene (6 bases). V shed 0 bases and J shed 4 bases, with 15 bases lying between them. Germline assignment: CDR1 MNHNS and CDR2 SASEGT. CDR3 size: 16 residues. The CDR3 coding sequence is TGTGCCAGCAGTGAAGCCGACAGGCCAGAGGGAGAGACCCAGTACTTC. Translation: CASSEADRPEGETQYF.

The J gene is TRBJ2-5, the V gene TRBV4-3; D perhaps matches TRBD1 (6 bases). Looked up from germline, CDR1 is LGHNA and CDR2 is YSLEER. The CDR3 is made up of 14 amino acids. V lost 4 bases, J lost 5 bases, and 14 bases lay in between. The CDR3 DNA is TGCGCCAGCAGCCGAGGGGGATTGGAGGAGACCCAGTACTTC. Translated: CASSRGGLEETQYF.

This clonotype has only a few counts. The chain employs TRBV7-2 and TRBJ2-1; 7 positions match TRBD2. Germline CDR1 is SGHTA and CDR2 is FQGNSA. There are 17 residues in the CDR3. The V and J ends lost 0 bases and 2 bases, in that order; junction bases with no gene match: 7. The chain's CDR3 is CASSLAARAGTYNEQFF. The CDR3 DNA follows: TGTGCCAGCAGCTTAGCCGCCCGAGCGGGAACCTACAATGAGCAGTTCTTC.

V and J are TRBV12-3 or TRBV12-4 and TRBJ1-6; D is undetermined. Trimming pared 3 bases from V and 9 bases from J, leaving 12 bases between. CDR3 length equals 14 residues. DNA of the CDR3: TGTGCCAGCAGTTTGGATGTAGCAGGTTCACCCCTCCACTTT. This translates into CASSLDVAGSPLHF.

Points on this clonotype: The germline gene is not matched at one end of the junction; a read error may be the cause. The chain combines TRBV12-3 or TRBV12-4 with TRBJ2-6; D may be TRBD1 (5 bases). The CDR3 is made up of 15 amino acids. Here the CDR3 reads CASSLRQSGANALTF. Written as DNA, the CDR3 is TGTGCCAGCAGTTTAAGGCAATCTGGGGCCAACGCCCTGACTTTC.

Concerning this clonotype: A read error is possible here, since a much larger clone lies one base away. The gene calls are TRBV6-6 and TRBJ2-5; the D gene is possibly TRBD2 (6 bases). This CDR3 has 14 residues. Germline CDR1 reads MNHNY; CDR2 reads SVGAGI (reference sequence). Between the trimmed V and J ends, which lost 4 bases and 7 bases, there was a span of 16 bases. The CDR3 region is CASSSRTGRGTQYF. The CDR3 bases are TGTGCCAGCAGTTCACGTACCGGGAGAGGGACCCAGTACTTC.

This clonotype was picked up a small number of times. This chain joins TRBV12-3 or TRBV12-4 and TRBJ2-3; D not resolved. Trimming took 1 base from V and 1 from J, leaving 6 bases between them. The CDR3 runs to 14 residues. DNA of the CDR3: TGTGCCAGCAGTTTAGACCCTGGCACAGATACGCAGTATTTT. Its translation: CASSLDPGTDTQYF.

V usage is TRBV7-2 and J usage is TRBJ1-6, with TRBD1 matching 8 bases. J was trimmed by 8 bases and V by 5 bases; bases with no gene match: 11. Looked up from germline, CDR1 is SGHTA and CDR2 is FQGNSA. The CDR3 spans 16 residues. The CDR3 protein is CASSPRGQGFDSPLHF. CDR3 nucleotide sequence: TGTGCCAGCAGCCCCCGCGGACAGGGATTTGATTCACCCCTCCACTTT.

The chain is built from TRBV15 and TRBJ2-7; D unresolved. Germline loops: CDR1 LNHNV, CDR2 YYDKDF (reference sequence). V lost 5 bases and J lost 1, with 9 bases in between. The CDR3 sequence is 13 residues long. This chain's CDR3 is CATSEDRSYEQYF. CDR3 nucleotide sequence: TGTGCCACCAGCGAAGACCGGTCCTACGAGCAGTACTTC.